The clone carrying this T cell receptor beta chain showed up just once. Cohort 3 recovery required two negative PCRs, clearance, or symptom resolution. The sample comes from a study of blood T cell repertoires in COVID-19. The CDR3 consists of 20 residues. The germline V gene has CDR1 MDHEN and CDR2 SYDVKM. V dropped 2 bases and J dropped 3; count of bases not matched to a gene: 17. Authors' methods: Amplification with reference gene primers provided the estimates of nucleated cell counts. The table came from immunoSEQ multiplex PCR; TCRdb's copy has only in-frame clones and leaves some out. That table furnishes V, J and clone size, whereas the DNA furnished D and trimming. Of approximately 260,000 clones listed, about 93% are singletons.

The source material was PBMCs or T cells enriched from blood (not recorded which). This sequence originates from a woman between 18 and 30 years old who had recovered from COVID-19. The rearrangement uses TRBV28 and TRBJ2-7; 12 nucleotides align to TRBD2. DNA of the CDR3: TGTGCCAGCAGTTTAAATCTGGTCCCTAGCGGGGGGGGCCCGAACTACGAGCAGTACTTC. Amino acid sequence: CASSLNLVPSGGGPNYEQYF. Supplemented by reference TRBV28 and TRBJ2-7, the full variable domain reads DVKVTQSSRYLVKRTGEKVFLECVQDMDHENMFWYRQDPGLGLRLIYFSYDVKMKEKGDIPEGYSVSREKKERFSLILESASTNQTSMYLCASSLNLVPSGGGPNYEQYFGPGTRLTVT.